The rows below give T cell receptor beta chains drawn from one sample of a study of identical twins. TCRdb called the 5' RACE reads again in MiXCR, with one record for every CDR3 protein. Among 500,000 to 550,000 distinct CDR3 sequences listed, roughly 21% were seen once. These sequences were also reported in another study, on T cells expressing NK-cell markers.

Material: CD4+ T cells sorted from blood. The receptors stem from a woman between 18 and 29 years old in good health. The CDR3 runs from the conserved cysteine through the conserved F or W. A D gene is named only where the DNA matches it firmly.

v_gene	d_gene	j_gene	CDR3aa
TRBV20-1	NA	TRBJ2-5	CSARRDTQETQYF
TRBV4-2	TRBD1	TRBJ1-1	CASSHRDRVSEAFF
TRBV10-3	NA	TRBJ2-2	CATRGIFLGELFF
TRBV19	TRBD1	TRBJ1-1	CASSIVYQGGNTEAFF
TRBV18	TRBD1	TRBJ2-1	CASSLTSGTGYNEQFF
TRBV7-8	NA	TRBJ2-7	CASSLGPRVASYEQYF
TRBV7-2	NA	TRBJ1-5	CASSLARFNQPQHF
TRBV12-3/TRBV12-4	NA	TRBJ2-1	CASSLIGALYNEQFF
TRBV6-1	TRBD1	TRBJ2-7	CASSGIGQGLSYEQYF
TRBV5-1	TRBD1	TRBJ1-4	CASRSHLTGGEGEKLFF
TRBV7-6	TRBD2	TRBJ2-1	CASSRSITSGRASYNEQFF
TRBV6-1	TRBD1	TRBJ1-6	CASRAGQNNSPLHF
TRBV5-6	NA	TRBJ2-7	CASRRDFLGEQYF
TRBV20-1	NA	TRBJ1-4	CSARGRGRGVFNEKLFF
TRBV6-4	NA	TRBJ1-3	CASTKGSGNTIYF
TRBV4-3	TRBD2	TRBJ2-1	CASSQGSSGNYEQFF
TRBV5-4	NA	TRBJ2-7	CASSLGSTRVKEQYF
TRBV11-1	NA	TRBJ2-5	CASSFKRETQYF
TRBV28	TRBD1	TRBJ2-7	CASMGQGFHEQYF
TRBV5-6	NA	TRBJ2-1	CASSLDLVYMNEQFF
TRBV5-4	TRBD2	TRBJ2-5	CASSLERASGETQYF
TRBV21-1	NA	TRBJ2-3	CASSKGGPDTQYF
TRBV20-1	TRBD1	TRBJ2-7	CSAGQALSYEQYF
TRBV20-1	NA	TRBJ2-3	CSARRGGGWVADTQYF
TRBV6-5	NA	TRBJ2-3	CASSFSDGQDTQYF
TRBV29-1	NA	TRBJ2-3	CSVSHSGPTDTQYF
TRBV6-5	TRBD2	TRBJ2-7	CASSYRLAGSYEQYF
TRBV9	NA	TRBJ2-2	CASSSYLRETGELFF
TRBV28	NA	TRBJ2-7	CASRLQGAIYEQYF
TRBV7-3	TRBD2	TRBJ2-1	CASSLSSSGGYNEQFF
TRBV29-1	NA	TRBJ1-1	CSVVRDMNTEAFF
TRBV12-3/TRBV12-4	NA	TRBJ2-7	CASSPNNYEQYF
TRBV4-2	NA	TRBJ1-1	CASSPRPLLNTEAFF
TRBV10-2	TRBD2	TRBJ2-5	CASGGGGGKETQYF
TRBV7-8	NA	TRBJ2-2	CASSQKASGTGELFF
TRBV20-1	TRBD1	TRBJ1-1	CSASPGTGVGTEAFF
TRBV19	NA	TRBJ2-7	CASREGVEQYF
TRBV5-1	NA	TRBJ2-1	CASSPSIGPRNEQFF